Sequencing of this T cell receptor (beta chain) was carried out in a study of blood T cell repertoires in COVID-19. Across the study: The recovered donors of Cohort 3 showed two negative PCRs, clearance, or symptom resolution. Samples came from the United States, Italy and Spain, spanning acute and convalescent COVID-19.

Categorization into cohorts depended on clinical history that participants reported. Original processing notes: Nucleated cell counts were estimated from reference gene primer amplification. TCRdb's copy holds only in-frame clones and misses some; the assay was immunoSEQ multiplex PCR. D and trimming were read from the DNA, whereas the V and J calls and clone size are those reported in that table. The sample lists roughly 150,000 clones, less than 80% occurring once. There are 20 residues in the CDR3. The TCR sequence derives from a woman aged 70-85 years in a cohort exposed to, infected with or recovered from COVID-19 (not recorded which). Sequencing was done on a sample of PBMCs or T cells enriched from blood (not recorded which). The V and J genes are TRBV7-5 and TRBJ1-6; the table's D call, TRBD1, was not checked against the DNA. TRBV7-5 is a known pseudogene. In DNA, the CDR3 is TGTGCCAGAAGCTTAGCCTCCCTGGTCCGGGACAGGGATTATAATTCACCCCTCCACTTT. This encodes CARSLASLVRDRDYNSPLHF.